This T cell receptor beta chain was retrieved from a study of T cells in Graves' hyperthyroidism and ophthalmopathy. Study outcomes and limitations: Among clonotypes expanded in thyroid above 0.001, most were also found in blood.

Germline CDR1 is SEHNR and CDR2 is FQNEAQ (reference sequence). The germline V and J ends were trimmed by 3 bases and 4 bases, with 6 bases remaining between them. The CDR3 extends over 12 amino acids. Amplification targeted TCR beta CDR3 regions from RNA transcripts. First-round RT-PCR targeting the TCR CDR3 was performed with the HTBI primer set. TCRdb analysed the multiplex PCR reads with MiXCR anew, one entry per CDR3 protein. The sample lists approximately 620,000 distinct CDR3 sequences; about a sixth were seen once. About this clonotype: What it binds is unknown.

Material: blood. The TCR sequence derives from a woman aged 40-49 years with Graves' ophthalmopathy. The chain couples TRBV7-9 to TRBJ1-1; D call uncertain. CDR3 in amino acids: CASSFTSTEAFF. The CDR3 DNA reads TGTGCCAGCAGCTTCACCAGCACTGAAGCTTTCTTT. Full variable domain (remainder filled in from reference TRBV7-9 and TRBJ1-1): DTGVSQNPRHKITKRGQNVTFRCDPISEHNRLYWYRQTLGQGPEFLTYFQNEAQLEKSRLLSDRFSAERPKGSFSTLEIQRTEQGDSAMYLCASSFTSTEAFFGQGTRLTVV.